These T cell receptor beta chains were read from a single sample in a study of sequential checkpoint blockade in melanoma. This table comes from immunoSEQ multiplex PCR, and its TCRdb copy is limited to in-frame clones, with some not included. This table has roughly 6,000 clones, approximately 26% appearing once. Sequenced material: tumor tissue (inferred from file names), taken from a patient given nivolumab and ipilimumab in sequence. These receptors were obtained from a human donor with melanoma. The CDR3 runs from the conserved cysteine through the conserved F or W.

V | CDR3
TRBV18 | CASSPSRDSEAFF
TRBV4-1 | CASSQVQNYGYTF
TRBV19 | CASRQLYLNTEAFF
TRBV11-3 | CASSSGTARYQPQHF
TRBV11-3 | CASSSPGTVYGYTF
TRBV18 | CASSQIGASVKETQYF
TRBV11-3 | CASSAEGMGGRQETQYF
TRBV5-1 | CASRIGPTQETQYF
TRBV19 | CASSQRGNTIYF
TRBV6-8 | CASSTTGPFYGYTF
TRBV14 | CASSLAGLETQYF
TRBV6-8 | CASSTARQGSYEQYF
TRBV6-8 | CASSGASGPSYEQYF
TRBV11-3 | CASSLSGITRDTQYF
TRBV19 | CASSTSYRGRNEKLFF
TRBV11-3 | CASSVQDATGEQYF
TRBV19 | CASSISPGFNEQYF
TRBV19 | CASSIAGGPNEQFF
TRBV6-8 | CASRGGGGNQPQHF
TRBV2 | CATFAIVHEQFF
TRBV28 | CASSLGTGQGTGTQYF
TRBV6-8 | CASSYSTGRPFYGYTF
TRBV6-8 | CASSGTEMNTEAFF
TRBV11-3 | CASSPASGRADEQFF
TRBV7-1 | CASSLREYNEQFF
TRBV18 | CASSPSQGVTEAFF
TRBV19 | CASSEGMETQYF
TRBV11-3 | CASSLVRGGNEKLFF
TRBV6-8 | CASSDSRGPAADKNIQYF
TRBV9 | CASSPSTGGILFF
TRBV11-3 | CASSPGTGKGGSTEAFF
TRBV18 | CASSSGQGSNYGYTF
TRBV11-3 | CASSILRTGMGYEQYF
TRBV6-8 | CAISRRDMNTEAFF
TRBV6-8 | CASSRVMNTEAFF
TRBV19 | CASSIGPGEVYEQYF
TRBV11-3 | CASSLDRRGVTDTQYF
TRBV11-3 | CASSATSGSAYEQYF
TRBV5-1 | CASSLSVVFVSYNEQFF
TRBV4-1 | CASSQPGGNEQFF
TRBV5-1 | CASSPSGGRQPQHF
TRBV6-8 | CASFSPLWTEAFF
TRBV11-3 | CASSQVNTGGAYEQYF
TRBV28 | CASRRTGADTQYF
TRBV6-8 | CASRPSSGPRVDSEQYF
TRBV11-3 | CASSVTGTLSYEQYF
TRBV19 | CASSTSGKYNEQFF
TRBV6-8 | CASRVEGDTEAFF
TRBV6-8 | CASSAGRNIQYF
TRBV12-5 | CASIPLGGQTQYF
TRBV11-3 | CASSPGEETGELFF
TRBV19 | CATGLGQGADTQYF
TRBV29-1 | CSVVLAGVYEQYF
TRBV6-8 | CASRPDIGYGYTF
TRBV29-1 | CSVGAGSSYNEQFF
TRBV6-8 | CATYATSGNYEQYF
TRBV9 | CASSPSLVSPDEQYF
TRBV11-3 | CASSLDDRDTGELFF